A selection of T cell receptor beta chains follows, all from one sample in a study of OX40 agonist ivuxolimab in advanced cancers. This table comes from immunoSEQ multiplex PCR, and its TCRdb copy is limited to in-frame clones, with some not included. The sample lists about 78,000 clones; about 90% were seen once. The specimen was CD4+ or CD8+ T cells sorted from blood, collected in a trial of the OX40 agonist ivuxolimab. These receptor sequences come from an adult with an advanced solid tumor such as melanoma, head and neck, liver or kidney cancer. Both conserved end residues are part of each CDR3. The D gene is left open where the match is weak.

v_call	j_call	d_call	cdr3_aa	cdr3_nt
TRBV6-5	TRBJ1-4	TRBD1	CASSLSGGLSEKLFF	TGTGCCAGCAGTTTATCAGGGGGTCTTAGTGAAAAACTGTTTTTT
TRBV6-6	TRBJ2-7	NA	CASSSRDYEQYF	TGTGCCAGCAGTTCCCGGGACTACGAGCAGTACTTC
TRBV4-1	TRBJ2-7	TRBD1	CASSLTGTGGHEQYF	TGCGCCAGCAGCCTCACCGGGACAGGGGGCCACGAGCAGTACTTC
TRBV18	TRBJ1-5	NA	CASSPSGRQGNQPQHF	TGTGCCAGCTCTCCATCAGGGCGACAAGGCAATCAGCCCCAGCATTTT
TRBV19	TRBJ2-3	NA	CASSPRPGGSTDTQYF	TGTGCCAGTAGTCCTAGACCCGGGGGAAGCACAGATACGCAGTATTTT
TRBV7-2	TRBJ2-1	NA	CASSSRGEWDEQFF	TGTGCCAGCAGCTCTCGAGGGGAGTGGGATGAGCAGTTCTTC
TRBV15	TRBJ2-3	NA	CATSRDRVGRGYF	TGTGCCACCAGCAGAGATCGGGTGGGACGAGGGTATTTT
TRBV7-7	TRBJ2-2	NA	CASSLARGTGELFF	TGTGCTAGCAGCTTAGCGCGGGGTACCGGGGAGCTGTTTTTT
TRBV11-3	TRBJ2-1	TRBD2	CASSLRGGDEQFF	TGTGCCAGCAGCTTACGGGGGGGCGATGAGCAGTTCTTC
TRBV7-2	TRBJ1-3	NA	CASSLDRAGNTIYF	TGTGCCAGCAGCTTAGACAGGGCTGGAAACACCATATATTTT
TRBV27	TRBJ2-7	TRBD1	CASSLWDRAYEQYF	TGTGCCAGCAGTTTATGGGACAGGGCGTACGAGCAGTACTTC
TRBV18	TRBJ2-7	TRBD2	CASSEGLAVSYEQYF	TGTGCCAGCTCCGAGGGTCTAGCGGTTTCTTACGAGCAGTACTTC
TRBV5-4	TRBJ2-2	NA	CASSLAGGRYTGELFF	TGTGCCAGCAGCTTGGCCGGGGGACGGTACACCGGGGAGCTGTTTTTT
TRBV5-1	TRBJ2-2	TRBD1	CASSSATGAGELFF	TGCGCCAGCAGCTCGGCCACAGGGGCCGGGGAGCTGTTTTTT
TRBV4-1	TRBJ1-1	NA	CASSPGAGATNTEAFF	TGCGCCAGCAGCCCCGGTGCGGGGGCCACGAACACTGAAGCTTTCTTT
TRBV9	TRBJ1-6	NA	CASSVAGGPLHF	TGTGCCAGCAGCGTAGCCGGAGGACCCCTCCACTTT
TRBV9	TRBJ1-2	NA	CASSVGGTNYGYTF	TGTGCCAGCAGCGTAGGGGGGACTAACTATGGCTACACCTTC